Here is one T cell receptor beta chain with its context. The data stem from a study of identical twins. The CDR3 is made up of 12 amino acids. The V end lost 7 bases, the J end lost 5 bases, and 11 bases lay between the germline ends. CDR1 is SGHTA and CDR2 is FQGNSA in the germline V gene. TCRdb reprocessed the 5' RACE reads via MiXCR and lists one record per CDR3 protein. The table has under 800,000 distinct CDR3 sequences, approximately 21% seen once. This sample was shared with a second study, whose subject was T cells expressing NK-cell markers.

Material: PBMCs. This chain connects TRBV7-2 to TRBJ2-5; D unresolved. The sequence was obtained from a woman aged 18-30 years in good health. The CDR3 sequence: CASTIAWETQYF. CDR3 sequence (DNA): TGTGCCAGCACCATAGCATGGGAGACCCAGTACTTC.